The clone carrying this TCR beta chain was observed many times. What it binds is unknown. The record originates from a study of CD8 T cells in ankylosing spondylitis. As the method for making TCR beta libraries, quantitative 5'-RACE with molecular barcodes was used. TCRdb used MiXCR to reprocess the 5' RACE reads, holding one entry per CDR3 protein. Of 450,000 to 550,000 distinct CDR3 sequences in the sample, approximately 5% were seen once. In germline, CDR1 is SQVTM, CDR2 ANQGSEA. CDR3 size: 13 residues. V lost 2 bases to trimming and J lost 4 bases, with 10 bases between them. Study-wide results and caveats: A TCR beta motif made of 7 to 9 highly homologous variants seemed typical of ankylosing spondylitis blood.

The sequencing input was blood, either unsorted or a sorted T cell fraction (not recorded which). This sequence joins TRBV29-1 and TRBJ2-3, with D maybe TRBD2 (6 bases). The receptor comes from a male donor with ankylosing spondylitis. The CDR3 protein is CSVERGSSDTQYF. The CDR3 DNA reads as TGCAGCGTTGAACGGGGGAGTTCAGATACGCAGTATTTT.